Listed here are 7 T cell receptor beta chains from one sample, sequenced in a study of cytomegalovirus exposure and HLA in healthy donors. The PCR made use of 60 Vbeta and 13 Jbeta primers. This table comes from immunoSEQ multiplex PCR, and its TCRdb copy is limited to in-frame clones, with some not included. The sample yields 110,000 to 150,000 clones, 70% to 85% seen once. The sample consisted of PBMCs. Every receptor here comes from a woman in her forties in good health and CMV-seronegative.

The chain has TRBV12-5 and TRBJ1-2; D possibly corresponds to TRBD1 (5 bases). The V end lost 4 bases, the J end lost 4 bases, and 10 bases lay between the germline ends. The CDR3 is made up of 13 amino acids. In germline, CDR1 is LGHNT, CDR2 FRNRAP. Here the CDR3 reads CASGSDSTYGYTF. The CDR3 DNA follows: TGTGCTAGTGGTTCCGACAGTACCTATGGCTACACCTTC.

This clone was observed a handful of times. The rearrangement links TRBV13 to TRBJ1-2; possibly TRBD1 for D (5 bases). Germline V CDR1 and CDR2: PRHDT, FYEKMQ (reference sequence). V lost 8 bases, J lost 4 bases, and 17 bases lay in between. CDR3 length: 14 amino acids. This chain's CDR3 is CASLGIGTGYGYTF. For the CDR3, the DNA is TGTGCCAGCTTGGGGATCGGGACTGGCTATGGCTACACCTTC.

This chain uses TRBV7-2 with TRBJ2-3; 13 nucleotides align to TRBD2. Germline V gives CDR1 SGHTA, CDR2 FQGNSA. The V and J ends lost 6 bases and 5 bases, in that order; junction bases with no gene match: 8. CDR3 length: 16 residues. The chain's CDR3 is CASRPRTSGRLDTQYF. CDR3 DNA: TGTGCCAGCAGGCCCCGGACTAGCGGGAGACTAGATACGCAGTATTTT.

The rearrangement joins TRBV10-3 to TRBJ2-1; D is perhaps TRBD1 (6 bases). The V end was cut by 5 bases, the J end by 8 bases, with 19 bases between. CDR1 and CDR2 from the germline V gene are ENHRY and SYGVKD. The CDR3 length is 15 residues. CDR3 sequence: CAISLGHYQGHEQFF. In DNA form, the CDR3 reads TGTGCCATCAGTCTGGGACACTACCAGGGACATGAGCAGTTCTTC.

This clone was seen only once. The V call is TRBV4-3, the J call TRBJ2-1; 12 bases map to TRBD2. V shed 0 bases, J shed 5 bases, and the junction held 8 bases outside the gene matches. The CDR3 consists of 18 residues. Germline CDR1 is LGHNA and CDR2 is YSLEER. As DNA, the CDR3 is TGCGCCAGCAGCCAAGACCCCCCACTAGCGGGAGGAAACAATGAGCAGTTCTTC. Its protein is CASSQDPPLAGGNNEQFF.

This clone is a singleton in its sample. V usage is TRBV7-2 and J usage is TRBJ2-1, with 9 bases that match TRBD2. In germline, CDR1 is SGHTA, CDR2 FQGNSA. CDR3 length: 16 amino acids. With 1 base clipped from V and 6 bases from J, the junction kept 7 bases outside the gene matches. CDR3 nucleotides: TGTGCCAGCAGCTTAGTGGTAGCGGGAGTAGGCAATGAGCAGTTCTTC. Its translation is CASSLVVAGVGNEQFF.

The rearrangement links TRBV10-1 to TRBJ1-3; TRBD1 agrees at 7 bases. Germline trimming cut 10 bases from V and 3 bases from J; bases unmatched to any gene: 6. The CDR3 sequence is 13 residues long. Germline lookup yields CDR1 WNHNN and CDR2 SYGVQD (reference sequence). The CDR3 loop is CAKRTGDGNTIYF. The CDR3 DNA follows: TGCGCCAAGCGTACAGGGGATGGAAACACCATATATTTT.